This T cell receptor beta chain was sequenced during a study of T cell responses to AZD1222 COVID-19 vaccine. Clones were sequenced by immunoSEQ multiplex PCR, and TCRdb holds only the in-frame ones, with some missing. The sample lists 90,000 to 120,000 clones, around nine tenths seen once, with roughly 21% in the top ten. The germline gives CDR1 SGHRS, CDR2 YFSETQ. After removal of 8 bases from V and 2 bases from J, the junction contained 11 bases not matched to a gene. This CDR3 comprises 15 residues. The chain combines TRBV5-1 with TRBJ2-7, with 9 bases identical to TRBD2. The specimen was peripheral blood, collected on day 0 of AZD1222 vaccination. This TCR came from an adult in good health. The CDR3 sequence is CASSWIAGDTYEQYF. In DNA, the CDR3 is TGCGCCAGTTCTTGGATAGCGGGAGATACCTACGAGCAGTACTTC.